Shown below are 18 T cell receptor beta chains from a single sample sequenced in a study of blood T cells in healthy people across ages. Together with a sample-barcoded 5' primer, a J-beta primer mix was included in a second PCR lasting about 6 to 11 cycles. TCRdb passed the 5' RACE reads through MiXCR, listing each CDR3 protein once. The profile shows fewer than 650,000 distinct CDR3 sequences, about 27% of them singletons. These data were likewise used in another study, on T cells of mothers and their children.

Sequencing was done on a sample of blood. The receptors were sampled from a boy between 2 and 15 years old in good health.

The chain recombines TRBV20-1 with TRBJ2-5, with D perhaps TRBD1 (6 bases). V was cut by 6 bases and J by 5 bases, with 16 bases left in between. The CDR3 has 13 residues. From germline, CDR1 is DFQATT and CDR2 SNEGSKA (reference sequence). This CDR3 is CSAKQGVEETQYF. The CDR3 nucleotides are TGCAGTGCCAAACAGGGTGTCGAGGAGACCCAGTACTTC.

This clonotype was seen only a few times. This chain connects TRBV20-1 to TRBJ2-5; 10 nucleotides match TRBD2. The germline gives CDR1 DFQATT, CDR2 SNEGSKA (reference sequence). CDR3 length: 15 amino acids. V trimming: 5 bases; J trimming: 6 bases; junction bases outside the gene matches: 12. The CDR3 region has the DNA TGCAGTGCTCTTAATGGGCTAGCGGGAGAACAGACCCAGTACTTC. This gives the protein CSALNGLAGEQTQYF.

This clonotype was counted only a few times. The chain joins TRBV30 to TRBJ1-4; 9 bases are a match to TRBD1. From germline, CDR1 is GTSNPN and CDR2 SVGIG (reference sequence). The CDR3 is 15 amino acids. V trimming: 2 bases; J trimming: 5 bases; junction bases outside the gene matches: 6. CDR3 sequence: CAWSPGTGMNEKLFF. Written as DNA, the CDR3 is TGTGCCTGGAGTCCAGGGACAGGGATGAATGAAAAACTGTTTTTT.

J is TRBJ1-1 and V is TRBV7-2, with D hard to call. This CDR3 is 13 amino acids long. CDR1 is SGHTA, CDR2 FQGNSA, per germline. V was shortened by 0 bases and J by 3 bases, with 5 bases between the two germline ends. CDR3 in DNA: TGTGCCAGCAGCTTAGCTCAGTACACTGAAGCTTTCTTT. Its protein is CASSLAQYTEAFF.

Only a few counts were recorded for this clonotype. V and J are TRBV25-1 and TRBJ2-3; 7 nucleotides align to TRBD2. J was trimmed by 6 bases and V by 2 bases; bases with no gene match: 2. Germline CDR1 and CDR2: MGHDK and SYGVNS. CDR3 length: 13 residues. The CDR3 sequence is CASSERTRDTQYF. CDR3 in DNA: TGTGCCAGCAGTGAACGGACTAGGGATACGCAGTATTTT.

The CDR3 DNA sequence: TGTGCCAGCAGCTTAGCATCCGGGACTAGCGGGAGGAATAAAGAGACCCAGTACTTC. It translates to CASSLASGTSGRNKETQYF. The gene calls are TRBV7-9 and TRBJ2-5; 15 nucleotides match TRBD2. With 0 bases clipped from V and 3 bases from J, the junction kept 8 bases outside the gene matches. There are 19 residues in the CDR3. Per the germline V gene, CDR1 is SEHNR and CDR2 is FQNEAQ (reference sequence).

The chain carries TRBV7-2 and TRBJ1-2; TRBD1 might be the D (5 bases). V lost 2 bases to trimming and J lost 4 bases, with 20 bases between them. There are 17 residues in the CDR3. CDR1 and CDR2 (germline): SGHTA, FQGNSA. The DNA of the CDR3 is TGTGCCAGCAGCTTACCGGGGACCCTAATGTTAAGCTATGGCTACACCTTC. Translated: CASSLPGTLMLSYGYTF.

CDR3 nucleotide sequence: TGTGCCAGCAGTTTAACGGGCCACTACAATGAGCAGTTCTTC. Residues: CASSLTGHYNEQFF. The chain employs TRBV12-3 or TRBV12-4 and TRBJ2-1; D remains ambiguous. This CDR3 is 14 amino acids long. V was clipped by 2 bases and J by 3 bases, with 8 bases between them.

CDR3 coding DNA: TGCGCCAGCAGTGACGAGGAAGAGACCCAGTACTTC. As protein: CASSDEEETQYF. J is TRBJ2-5 and V is TRBV10-1; no clear D gene. Trimming stripped 3 bases from V and 3 bases from J, with 5 bases between. Germline assignment: CDR1 WNHNN and CDR2 SYGVQD (reference sequence). This CDR3 spans 12 amino acids.

This clonotype turned up a few times. The rearrangement joins TRBV20-1 to TRBJ2-4; 8 positions agree with TRBD1. Trimming removed 5 bases from V and 4 bases from J; junction bases left unmatched: 7. The germline V gene has CDR1 DFQATT and CDR2 SNEGSKA (reference sequence). The CDR3 is 14 amino acids. The CDR3 loop is CSAQVDRGKNIQYF. CDR3 DNA: TGCAGTGCTCAGGTTGACAGGGGAAAAAACATTCAGTACTTC.

V gene TRBV19 combines with J gene TRBJ2-1; D gene uncertain. This CDR3 is built from 14 residues. The germline CDR1 and CDR2 sequences are LNHDA and SQIVND (reference sequence). With 3 bases removed from V and 0 bases from J, the gap between germline ends came to 6 bases. The CDR3 here is CASSILYSYNEQFF. The CDR3 coding sequence is TGTGCCAGTAGTATTCTGTACTCCTACAATGAGCAGTTCTTC.

This clonotype was detected a few times. The chain uses TRBV4-3 and TRBJ1-6, with D uncertain. Per the germline V gene, CDR1 is LGHNA and CDR2 is YSLEER. The CDR3 consists of 14 residues. V shed 4 bases and J shed 13 bases, with 17 bases lying between them. The DNA of the CDR3 is TGCGCCAGCAGCCCCGACGGGGAGGCCTCTCCCCTCCACTTT. Amino acids: CASSPDGEASPLHF.

This sequence joins TRBV2 and TRBJ2-1, with D possibly TRBD1 on 6 matching bases. Germline-derived CDR1 and CDR2 are SNHLY and FYNNEI. The CDR3 is made up of 13 amino acids. The V and J ends lost 7 bases and 9 bases respectively, with 16 bases between them. The chain's CDR3 is CASTSPTGFEQFF. The CDR3 bases are TGTGCCAGCACCTCTCCCACAGGGTTTGAGCAGTTCTTC.

J is TRBJ2-4 and V is TRBV20-1, with D unclear. CDR1 is DFQATT, CDR2 SNEGSKA, per germline (reference sequence). V lost 5 bases, J lost 0 bases, and 8 bases lay in between. CDR3 length: 13 residues. Written as DNA, the CDR3 is TGCAGTGCTCAGACATCAGCCAAAAACATTCAGTACTTC. The encoded protein is CSAQTSAKNIQYF.

In its sample, this clonotype was seen many times. The V and J genes are TRBV9 and TRBJ2-5; D is unresolved. CDR1 SGDLS and CDR2 YYNGEE come from the germline V gene. CDR3 length: 15 amino acids. Trimming left V 1 base short and J 1 base short, with 11 bases between. CDR3 protein: CASSVSPGIQETQYF. The CDR3, as DNA: TGTGCCAGCAGCGTATCTCCAGGCATCCAAGAGACCCAGTACTTC.

The gene calls are TRBV7-2 and TRBJ1-2; 8 positions match TRBD1. The CDR3 is 14 amino acids. From germline, CDR1 is SGHTA and CDR2 FQGNSA. J gave up 10 bases and V 3 bases, and 10 bases lay outside the gene matches. The chain's CDR3 is CASSFDRGRVDYTF. The CDR3 DNA is TGTGCCAGCAGCTTCGACAGGGGCAGGGTTGACTACACCTTC.

The rearrangement uses TRBV27 and TRBJ2-5; TRBD1 aligns across 7 bases. This CDR3 region has 14 residues. J lost 5 bases, V lost 5 bases, and 8 bases had no gene match. CDR1 MNHEY and CDR2 SMNVEV come from the germline V gene (reference sequence). The CDR3 loop is CASSARTGGETQYF. The CDR3 DNA follows: TGTGCCAGCAGTGCGAGGACAGGCGGGGAGACCCAGTACTTC.

This clonotype has more than one count but fewer than ten. The V and J genes are TRBV19 and TRBJ2-5; D remains unclear. The germline CDR1 and CDR2 sequences are LNHDA and SQIVND (reference sequence). The V and J ends lost 9 bases and 4 bases respectively, with 21 bases between them. This CDR3 has 15 residues. CDR3 in amino acids: CARDQVSLGRETQYF. The CDR3, as DNA: TGTGCCAGGGACCAGGTCAGCCTCGGGCGAGAGACCCAGTACTTC.